The T cell receptor beta chain under discussion was sequenced for a study of CD8 T cells in ankylosing spondylitis (dated by TCRdb to the late 2010s). About the investigation overall: The study profiled T cell receptor beta repertoires in healthy donors and ankylosing spondylitis patients to find disease-linked TCR variants. In total, the full study cohort was made up of 85 to 140 healthy donors and 25 or so ankylosing spondylitis patients. Peripheral blood was sampled, and synovial fluid was also collected from ankylosing spondylitis patients. Overall study outcomes, separate from this receptor: Some TCR beta motif variants had previously been reported in synovial fluid and blood of reactive arthritis patients, which suggested common disease-initiation mechanisms. The disease-linked clones were reported to be significantly enriched in matched synovial fluid samples from ankylosing spondylitis patients. Blood from ankylosing spondylitis patients appeared to be characterized by a TCR beta motif made up of under ten highly homologous amino acid variants. The disease-linked clones had a CD8+ phenotype and were found at relatively low frequencies in peripheral blood.

Remarks on this clonotype: There is no known antigen for this receptor. No per-base quality is available; no much larger clone lies one base away.

Data came from an Illumina HiSeq 2500. TCR beta libraries were prepared by quantitative 5'-RACE with molecular barcodes. The original methods were these. A new computational method, built on a probabilistic model of VDJ rearrangement, was used to identify disease-linked TCR variants. The public sequencing data were trimmed at Q25 with fastp and processed into clonotypes with MiXCR by TCRdb, which kept only in-frame beta chains. Rows merge per CDR3 protein into single entries with the most common DNA and genes. It is TCRdb's table, rather than the study itself, that gives the V and J calls and clone size. Across this sample there are 300,000 to 400,000 distinct CDR3 sequences, with more than 20% seen only once. The ten biggest clones cover around 12% of the sample. Inclusive of the bounding cysteine and phenylalanine, the CDR3 is 13 residues long. Just CDR3 DNA is preserved here, 39 bases in frame from base 1. V sheds 4 bases and J sheds 5 bases, leaving 12 bases between their ends. As encoded in the germline V gene, CDR1 is SQVTM while CDR2 is ANQGSEA.

The sequence derives from a male donor with ankylosing spondylitis or in good health (not recorded which). Sequencing used blood, either unsorted or a sorted T cell fraction (not recorded which). The chain joins TRBV29-1 to TRBJ2-1, and perhaps TRBD1 as D gene, on 5 matching bases. In nucleotides, the sequence is TGCAGCGTTGCCCAGGGAATAAACAATGAGCAGTTCTTC. Its protein product is CSVAQGINNEQFF.